Included here is one T cell receptor beta chain sequence, with context. The antigen it binds to is not known. No base-level quality is on record; no much larger clone is a single base apart. The data derive from a study of blood T cell repertoires in COVID-19 (dated by TCRdb to the early 2020s). Background on the whole study: Samples covering the acute and convalescent phases of COVID-19 were provided by collaborators in the United States, Italy and Spain. The prospective study material was composed of cDNA or gDNA derived from T cells, B-cell-depleted T cells, or PBMCs. Subjects who had been exposed to COVID-19, were actively infected with it, or had recovered from it provided the deeply sampled blood TCRbeta repertoires that made up the dataset. The repertoires were released in a freely available public database meant as a resource for research on the immune response to SARS-CoV-2. Samples were obtained from the ongoing ImmuneRACE study (first 160 participants) and from roughly 1,300 subjects provided by 6 global collaborators. The sample metadata nearly always contained a de-identified subject ID, COVID-19 status, age in years and sex. HLA class I and class II types, where available, came from metadata supplied by the sample provider rather than from assay-based typing.

TCRbeta CDR3 regions were amplified from genomic DNA by means of the immunoSEQ Assay, a bias-controlled multiplex PCR. The original methods were these. The number of nucleated cells in each sample was estimated by amplification of reference gene primers within the assay. Sequence reads were collapsed and filtered to measure the absolute abundance of every unique TCRbeta CDR3 rearrangement. Productive Simpson clonality was computed per sample as the square root of Simpson's diversity index over productive rearrangements. TCRdb retrieved this table from immuneACCESS and kept in-frame rearrangements only. Not all clones are present; in checked studies, unresolved V genes account for under half, and no reason is known for the remainder. V and J calls plus clone size are reproduced from that table; the DNA served to infer D and trimming. The sample table holds around 340,000 clones, of which 70% to 90% were seen once. Clones ranked in the top ten supply roughly 4% of the sample.

Enrolling through a virtual design, the prospective study's participants ranged in age from roughly 18 to 100 years and lived across about two dozen United States geographic areas. Cohort assignment in the prospective study relied on participant-reported clinical history from a screening survey and a study questionnaire. Each participant in the prospective study had whole blood, serum and a nasopharyngeal or oropharyngeal swab collected by mobile phlebotomists. Additional blood draws and questionnaires over an approximately 2-month period could optionally be provided by prospective study participants. Before DNA extraction, prospective study blood samples were shipped either frozen or at room temperature. Unmatched junction bases come to 6, with V trimmed by 3 bases and J by 2 bases. From the cysteine through the phenylalanine, the CDR3 covers 15 amino acids. The DNA shown is the 45-base CDR3, in frame from base 1. CDR1 is given as MDHEN and CDR2 as SYDVKM, both from the germline V gene.

Beyond this particular receptor, the publication reports: The amount of clinical and demographic metadata varied by source and participant and was provided uncurated.

The rearrangement combines TRBV28 with TRBJ2-7; 8 bases in the middle match TRBD1. The sequence was obtained from a woman in her forties with acute COVID-19. Sequencing input: PBMCs or T cells enriched from blood (not recorded which). For the CDR3, the sequence is CASSFRDRTTYEQYF. The nucleotide sequence is TGTGCCAGCAGTTTCCGGGACAGGACCACCTACGAGCAGTACTTC.